A single sample gave rise to the 20 T cell receptor beta chains below, sequenced in a study of blood T cells in healthy people across ages (dated by TCRdb to 2014 to 2015). Preparation of the library involved 5' RACE. Sequenced using an Illumina HiSeq 2500. The second PCR ran for about 7 to 11 cycles and used a J-beta primer mix along with a sample-barcoded 5' primer. In TCRdb, the public reads were trimmed at Q25 with fastp and aligned with MiXCR, with productive beta chains retained. Rows merge per CDR3 protein into single entries with the most common DNA and genes. The sample table holds under 1,000,000 distinct CDR3 sequences, of which about 47% were seen once. 15% to 20% of the sample is in the top ten clones. Sequenced sample: blood. The receptors come from a man older than 75 in good health.

This chain uses TRBV12-3 or TRBV12-4 with TRBJ2-7; no definite D call. This CDR3 spans 14 amino acids. Trimming took off 5 bases at V and 0 bases at J, with 11 bases between the two ends. The CDR3 nucleotides are TGTGCCAGCAGTCCAGACATGAGCTCCTACGAGCAGTACTTC. Its translation: CASSPDMSSYEQYF.

This chain joins TRBV7-6 and TRBJ2-7; TRBD1 matches 9 bases. This CDR3 contains 14 residues. From germline, CDR1 is SGHVS and CDR2 FNYEAQ. Trimming took 4 bases from V and 3 from J; bases not matched to a gene: 4. CDR3 sequence: CASSYGQGSYEQYF. For the CDR3, the DNA is TGTGCCAGCAGCTACGGACAGGGGAGCTACGAGCAGTACTTC.

The gene calls are TRBV4-1 and TRBJ2-1, with D perhaps matching TRBD1 (5 bases). The end of the DNA fits TRBJ2-7 better, so the J call may be wrong. Germline CDR1 is MGHRA and CDR2 is YSYEKL. The CDR3 sequence is 15 residues long. CDR3 amino acids: CASGAGGSSYNEQYF. The CDR3 DNA reads as TGCGCCAGCGGGGCTGGCGGTAGCTCCTACAATGAGCAGTACTTC.

This clonotype came up once. With a much larger clone just one base away, this may be a read error. The chain uses TRBV20-1 and TRBJ2-3, with D tentatively TRBD1 or TRBD2 (5 bases each). From germline, CDR1 is DFQATT and CDR2 SNEGSKA (reference sequence). CDR3 length: 13 residues. The CDR3 DNA reads TGCAGTACTAGGGTCCGCCCAGGGTACACGCAGTATTTT. Protein product: CSTRVRPGYTQYF.

Here the CDR3 DNA reads TGTGCCAGCAGTTTAAGGGAGACTAGCCCGGAACAGTTCTTC. This sequence encodes CASSLRETSPEQFF. This chain links TRBV12-3 or TRBV12-4 with TRBJ2-1; TRBD2 aligns across 7 bases. CDR3 length equals 14 residues. With 2 bases clipped from V and 13 bases from J, the junction kept 11 bases outside the gene matches.

The chain couples TRBV4-3 to TRBJ2-7; D gene ambiguous. This CDR3 has 15 amino acids. V lost 0 bases and J lost 0, with 9 bases in between. Germline V gene lookup returns CDR1 LGHNA and CDR2 YSLEER. CDR3 coding DNA: TGCGCCAGCAGCCAAGATCGGCATAGCTCCTACGAGCAGTACTTC. Protein sequence: CASSQDRHSSYEQYF.

The chain links TRBV2 to TRBJ2-7; 7 bases align to TRBD2. Germline values: CDR1 SNHLY, CDR2 FYNNEI. This CDR3 is 15 amino acids long. With 11 bases clipped from V and 4 bases from J, the junction kept 17 bases outside the gene matches. CDR3 amino acids: CARHRAGRGGYEQYF. The CDR3 bases are TGTGCCCGACATAGGGCCGGCCGGGGAGGGTACGAGCAGTACTTC.

The rearrangement links TRBV7-9 to TRBJ2-7; possibly TRBD2 for D (5 bases). V lost 2 bases, J lost 7 bases, and 18 bases lay in between. This CDR3 contains 15 residues. Looked up from germline, CDR1 is SEHNR and CDR2 is FQNEAQ (reference sequence). The DNA for the CDR3 is TGTGCCAGCAGCTTATCTAGGAGGATCTACAATGAGCAGTACTTC. Amino acid sequence: CASSLSRRIYNEQYF.

This chain joins TRBV5-1 and TRBJ2-6, with D perhaps TRBD1 (5 bases). This CDR3 contains 16 residues. The germline V gene encodes CDR1 SGHRS and CDR2 YFSETQ. The V gene lost 4 bases and the J gene lost 0 bases, with 11 bases spanning the gap. CDR3 sequence: CASSKQGFSGANVLTF. CDR3 nucleotides: TGCGCCAGCAGCAAGCAGGGCTTCTCTGGGGCCAACGTCCTGACTTTC.

A few counts support this clonotype. V is TRBV4-2 and J is TRBJ2-3; 11 bases line up with TRBD2. The CDR3 contains 16 residues. In germline, CDR1 is LGHNA, CDR2 YNFKEQ. V shed 4 bases, J shed 3 bases, and the junction held 6 bases outside the gene matches. The CDR3 loop reads CASSRTTSGETDTQYF. The CDR3 region has the DNA TGTGCCAGCAGCCGTACGACTAGCGGGGAGACAGATACGCAGTATTTT.

The genes are TRBV28 and TRBJ2-5; TRBD1 matches at 11 bases. The germline CDR1 and CDR2 sequences are MDHEN and SYDVKM. The CDR3 sequence is 15 residues long. V was clipped by 6 bases and J by 4 bases; unmatched bases: 7. The CDR3 DNA follows: TGTGCCAGCAGCCCGGACAGGGGGCGCAGAGAGACCCAGTACTTC. Protein: CASSPDRGRRETQYF.

This clonotype appeared many times. The CDR3 reads CSVTRGGRNNEQFF. The DNA of the CDR3 is TGCAGCGTGACCCGGGGGGGGCGAAATAATGAGCAGTTCTTC. The rearrangement links TRBV29-1 to TRBJ2-1; 8 positions match TRBD2. With 6 bases clipped from V and 7 bases from J, the junction kept 11 bases outside the gene matches. CDR1 and CDR2 from the germline V gene are SQVTM and ANQGSEA. This CDR3 is 14 amino acids long.

The chain carries TRBV7-3 and TRBJ1-2; D ambiguous. The germline V gene has CDR1 SGHTA and CDR2 FQGTGA. This CDR3 contains 13 residues. Trimming took 1 base from V and 6 from J, leaving 9 bases between them. The CDR3 DNA reads as TGTGCCAGCAGCTTAATGGGGAGGGATGGCTACACCTTC. Translation: CASSLMGRDGYTF.

The chain uses TRBV29-1 and TRBJ2-3; 7 bases are shared with TRBD1. The germline CDR1 and CDR2 sequences are SQVTM and ANQGSEA. The CDR3 loop spans 15 amino acids. J lost 3 bases, V lost 3 bases, and 9 bases had no gene match. CDR3 nucleotides: TGCAGCGTTGAGACAGGGTGGTCGGTTACAGATACGCAGTATTTT. As protein: CSVETGWSVTDTQYF.

The genes are TRBV5-1 and TRBJ2-1; 8 bases match TRBD2. This CDR3 contains 15 residues. Germline CDR1 is SGHRS and CDR2 is YFSETQ. J was trimmed by 7 bases and V by 3 bases; bases with no gene match: 9. CDR3 sequence: CASSSLQRERNEQFF. CDR3 nucleotides: TGCGCCAGCAGCTCCCTCCAGCGGGAGCGGAATGAGCAGTTCTTC.

Turning to this clonotype: The junction departs from the called germline gene at one end, perhaps through a read error. J is TRBJ2-1 and V is TRBV11-2; 8 bases are shared with TRBD2. CDR3 size: 15 residues. The germline V gene encodes CDR1 SGHAT and CDR2 FQNNGV. The CDR3 spells CTSSVAGISYNEQFF. CDR3 sequence (DNA): TGTACCAGCAGCGTAGCGGGAATTTCCTACAATGAGCAGTTCTTC.

The gene calls are TRBV5-1 and TRBJ2-3, with D hard to call. Trimming stripped 4 bases from V and 1 base from J, with 16 bases between. The CDR3 length is 16 residues. From germline, CDR1 is SGHRS and CDR2 YFSETQ. CDR3 nucleotides: TGCGCCAGCAGCCCCGGCGCAGCCTGGGGCACAGATACGCAGTATTTT. It specifies CASSPGAAWGTDTQYF. Based on the CDR3 plus reference TRBV5-1 and TRBJ2-3, the full variable domain is KAGVTQTPRYLIKTRGQQVTLSCSPISGHRSVSWYQQTPGQGLQFLFEYFSETQRNKGNFPGRFSGRQFSNSRSEMNVSTLELGDSALYLCASSPGAAWGTDTQYFGPGTRLTVL.

This chain links TRBV20-1 with TRBJ1-3; D unresolved. Trimming removed 0 bases at V and 0 bases at J, with 9 bases between. The length of the CDR3 is 15 residues. CDR1 is DFQATT, CDR2 SNEGSKA, per germline (reference sequence). CDR3 loop: CSARDPGISGNTIYF. DNA for the CDR3: TGCAGTGCTAGAGATCCGGGGATCTCTGGAAACACCATATATTTT.

The chain is built from TRBV28 and TRBJ2-3; D gene unclear. This CDR3 contains 15 residues. Germline V lookup: CDR1 MDHEN, CDR2 SYDVKM. The V and J ends lost 2 bases and 0 bases respectively, with 9 bases between them. DNA of the CDR3: TGTGCCAGCAGTTTAGAGGCAAGGAGCACAGATACGCAGTATTTT. This gives the protein CASSLEARSTDTQYF.

This clonotype occurred a few times. The chain combines TRBV3-1 with TRBJ2-7; D tentatively reads TRBD1 or TRBD2 (6 bases each). This CDR3 comprises 15 residues. V lost 0 bases to trimming and J lost 7 bases, with 16 bases between them. CDR1 LGHDT and CDR2 YNNKEL come from the germline V gene (reference sequence). The CDR3 sequence: CASSQDTGRGNEQYF. In DNA, the CDR3 is TGTGCCAGCAGCCAAGATACAGGGCGGGGAAATGAGCAGTACTTC.